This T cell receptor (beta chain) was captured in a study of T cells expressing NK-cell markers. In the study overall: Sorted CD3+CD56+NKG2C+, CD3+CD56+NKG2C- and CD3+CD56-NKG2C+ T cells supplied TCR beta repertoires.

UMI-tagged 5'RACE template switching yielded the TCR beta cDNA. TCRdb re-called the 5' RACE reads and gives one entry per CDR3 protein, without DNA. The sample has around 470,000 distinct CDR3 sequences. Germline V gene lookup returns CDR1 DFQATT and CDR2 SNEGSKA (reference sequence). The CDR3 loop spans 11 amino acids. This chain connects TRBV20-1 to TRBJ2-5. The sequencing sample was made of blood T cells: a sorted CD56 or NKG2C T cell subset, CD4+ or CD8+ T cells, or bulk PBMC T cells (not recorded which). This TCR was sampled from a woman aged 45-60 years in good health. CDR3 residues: CSAPPAETQYF.